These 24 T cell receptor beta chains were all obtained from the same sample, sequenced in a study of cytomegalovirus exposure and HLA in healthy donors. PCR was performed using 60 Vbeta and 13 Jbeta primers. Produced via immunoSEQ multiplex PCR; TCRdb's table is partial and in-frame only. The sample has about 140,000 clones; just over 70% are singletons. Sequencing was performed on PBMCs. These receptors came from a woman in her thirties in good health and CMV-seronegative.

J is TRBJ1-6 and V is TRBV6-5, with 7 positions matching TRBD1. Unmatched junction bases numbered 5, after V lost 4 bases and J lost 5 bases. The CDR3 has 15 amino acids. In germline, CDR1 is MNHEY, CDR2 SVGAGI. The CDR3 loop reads CASSLQGLDNSPLHF. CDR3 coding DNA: TGTGCCAGCAGTTTACAGGGGCTGGATAATTCACCCCTCCACTTT.

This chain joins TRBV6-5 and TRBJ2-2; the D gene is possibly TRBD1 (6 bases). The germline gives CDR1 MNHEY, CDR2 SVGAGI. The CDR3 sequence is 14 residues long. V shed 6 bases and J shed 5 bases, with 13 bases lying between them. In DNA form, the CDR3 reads TGTGCCAGCAGCCGCAACAGGGAAACCGGGGAGCTGTTTTTT. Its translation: CASSRNRETGELFF.

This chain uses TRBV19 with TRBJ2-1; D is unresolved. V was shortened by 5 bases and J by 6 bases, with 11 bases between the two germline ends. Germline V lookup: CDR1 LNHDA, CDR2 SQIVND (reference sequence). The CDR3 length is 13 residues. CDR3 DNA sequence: TGTGCCAGTAGTCGAAGACTCAGCAATGAGCAGTTCTTC. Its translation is CASSRRLSNEQFF. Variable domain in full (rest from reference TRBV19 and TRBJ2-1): DGGITQSPKYLFRKEGQNVTLSCEQNLNHDAMYWYRQDPGQGLRLIYYSQIVNDFQKGDIAEGYSVSREKKESFPLTVTSAQKNPTAFYLCASSRRLSNEQFFGPGTRLTVL.

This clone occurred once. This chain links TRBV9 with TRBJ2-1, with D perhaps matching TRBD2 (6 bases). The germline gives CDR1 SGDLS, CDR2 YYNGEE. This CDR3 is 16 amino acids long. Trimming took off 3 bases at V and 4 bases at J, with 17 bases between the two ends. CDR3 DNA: TGTGCCAGCAGCGACACCCCCGGGACTGGGTACAATGAGCAGTTCTTC. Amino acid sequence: CASSDTPGTGYNEQFF.

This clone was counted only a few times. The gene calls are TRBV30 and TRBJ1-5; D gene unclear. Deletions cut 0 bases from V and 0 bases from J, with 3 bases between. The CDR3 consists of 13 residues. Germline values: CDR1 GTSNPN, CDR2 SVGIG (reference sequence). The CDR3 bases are TGTGCCTGGAGTGTTAATAGCAATCAGCCCCAGCATTTT. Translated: CAWSVNSNQPQHF.

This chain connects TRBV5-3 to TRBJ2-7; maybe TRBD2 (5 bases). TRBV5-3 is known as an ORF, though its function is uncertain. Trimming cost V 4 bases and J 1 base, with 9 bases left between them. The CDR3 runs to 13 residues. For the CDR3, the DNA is TGTGCCAGAAGCCCCGGGGAGTCCTACGAGCAGTACGTC. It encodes CARSPGESYEQYV.

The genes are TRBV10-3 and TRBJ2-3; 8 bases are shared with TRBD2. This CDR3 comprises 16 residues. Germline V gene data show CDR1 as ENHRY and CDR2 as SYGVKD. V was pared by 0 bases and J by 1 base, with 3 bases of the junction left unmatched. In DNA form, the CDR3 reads TGTGCCATCAGTGAGTCTAGCGGGGCCCGCACAGATACGCAGTATTTT. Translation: CAISESSGARTDTQYF.

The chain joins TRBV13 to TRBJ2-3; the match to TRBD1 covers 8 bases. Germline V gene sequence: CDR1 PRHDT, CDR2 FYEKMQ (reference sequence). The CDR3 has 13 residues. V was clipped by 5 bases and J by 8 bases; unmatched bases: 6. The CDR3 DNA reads TGTGCCAGCAGCCCCCAGGGGGCGGCTACGCAGTATTTT. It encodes CASSPQGAATQYF.

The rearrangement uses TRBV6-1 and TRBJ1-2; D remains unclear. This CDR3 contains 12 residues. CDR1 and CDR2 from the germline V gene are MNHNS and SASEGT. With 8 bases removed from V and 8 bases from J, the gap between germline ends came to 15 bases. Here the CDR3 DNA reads TGTGCCAGCTATCGACATTTGAACGGCTACACCTTC. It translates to CASYRHLNGYTF.

The CDR3 loop is CASRGGDYYGYTF. The CDR3 nucleotides are TGTGCCAGTAGGGGAGGGGACTACTATGGCTACACCTTC. The rearrangement uses TRBV19 and TRBJ1-2; the D gene is possibly TRBD1 (5 bases). Germline values: CDR1 LNHDA, CDR2 SQIVND (reference sequence). Trimming cost V 6 bases and J 3 bases, with 11 bases left between them. The CDR3 consists of 13 residues. The whole variable domain, filled in from reference TRBV19 and TRBJ1-2, reads DGGITQSPKYLFRKEGQNVTLSCEQNLNHDAMYWYRQDPGQGLRLIYYSQIVNDFQKGDIAEGYSVSREKKESFPLTVTSAQKNPTAFYLCASRGGDYYGYTFGSGTRLTVV.

CDR3: CASTPYLAGSYEQYF. In nucleotides, the CDR3 is TGTGCCAGCACCCCTTATTTAGCGGGTTCCTACGAGCAGTACTTC. The chain recombines TRBV7-9 with TRBJ2-7; 7 nucleotides line up with TRBD2. Trimming cost V 7 bases and J 1 base; bases outside gene matches: 10. There are 15 residues in the CDR3. The germline V gene encodes CDR1 SEHNR and CDR2 FQNEAQ (reference sequence).

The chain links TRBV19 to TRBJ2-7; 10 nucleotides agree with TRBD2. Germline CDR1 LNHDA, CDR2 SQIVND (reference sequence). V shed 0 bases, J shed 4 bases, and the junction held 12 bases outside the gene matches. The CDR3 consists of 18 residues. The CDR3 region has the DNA TGTGCCAGTAGTATAGATCGGTCTAGCGGGAGTTTAGGGTACGAGCAGTACTTC. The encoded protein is CASSIDRSSGSLGYEQYF.

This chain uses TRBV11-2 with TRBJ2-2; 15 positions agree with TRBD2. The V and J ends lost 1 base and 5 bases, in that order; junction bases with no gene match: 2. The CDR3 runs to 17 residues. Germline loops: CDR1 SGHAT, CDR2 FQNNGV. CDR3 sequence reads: CASSLGGLAGGTGELFF. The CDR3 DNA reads TGTGCCAGCAGCTTAGGCGGACTAGCGGGGGGGACCGGGGAGCTGTTTTTT.

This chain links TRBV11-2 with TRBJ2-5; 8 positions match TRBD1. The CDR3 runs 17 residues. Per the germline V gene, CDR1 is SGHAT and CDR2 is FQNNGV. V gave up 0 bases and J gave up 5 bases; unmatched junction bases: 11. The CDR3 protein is CASSLEAGTGLGETQYF. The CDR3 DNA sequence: TGTGCCAGCAGCTTAGAGGCGGGGACAGGTCTAGGGGAGACCCAGTACTTC.

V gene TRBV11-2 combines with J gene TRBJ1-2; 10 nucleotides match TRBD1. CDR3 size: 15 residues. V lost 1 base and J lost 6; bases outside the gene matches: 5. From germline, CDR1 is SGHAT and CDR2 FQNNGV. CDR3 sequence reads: CASSLGGTGEHGYTF. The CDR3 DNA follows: TGTGCCAGCAGCTTAGGGGGGACAGGGGAACATGGCTACACCTTC.

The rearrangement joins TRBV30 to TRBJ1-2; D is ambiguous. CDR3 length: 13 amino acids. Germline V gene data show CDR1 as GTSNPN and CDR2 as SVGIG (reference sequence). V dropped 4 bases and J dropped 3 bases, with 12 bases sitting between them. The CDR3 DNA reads TGTGCCTGGAAACTTGAGAGGGACTATGGCTACACCTTC. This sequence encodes CAWKLERDYGYTF.

The CDR3 protein is CASSENSDQPQHF. CDR3 nucleotide sequence: TGTGCCAGCAGTGAGAACTCTGATCAGCCCCAGCATTTT. The chain employs TRBV2 and TRBJ1-5; D is unresolved. This CDR3 is built from 13 residues. Germline V gene sequence: CDR1 SNHLY, CDR2 FYNNEI. The V end lost 3 bases, the J end lost 5 bases, and 8 bases lay between the germline ends.

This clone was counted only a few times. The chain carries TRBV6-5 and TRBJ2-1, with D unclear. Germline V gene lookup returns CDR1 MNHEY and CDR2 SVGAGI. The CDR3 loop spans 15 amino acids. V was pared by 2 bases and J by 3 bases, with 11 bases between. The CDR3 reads CASSYGLGLYNEQFF. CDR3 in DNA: TGTGCCAGCAGTTACGGCCTAGGCCTCTACAATGAGCAGTTCTTC.

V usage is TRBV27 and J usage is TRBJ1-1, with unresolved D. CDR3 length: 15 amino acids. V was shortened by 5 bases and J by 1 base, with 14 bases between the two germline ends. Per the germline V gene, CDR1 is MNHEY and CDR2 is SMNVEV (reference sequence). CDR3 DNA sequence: TGTGCCAGCAGTCCCACGTGGAGAGAGAACACTGAAGCTTTCTTT. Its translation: CASSPTWRENTEAFF.

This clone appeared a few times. This CDR3 is CASSMIGTSGSFVETQYF. CDR3 coding DNA: TGTGCCAGTAGTATGATCGGGACTAGCGGGAGTTTTGTGGAGACCCAGTACTTC. This sequence joins TRBV19 and TRBJ2-5, with 14 bases identical to TRBD2. The CDR3 has 18 residues. Germline values: CDR1 LNHDA, CDR2 SQIVND (reference sequence). Germline trimming cut 3 bases from V and 5 bases from J; bases unmatched to any gene: 11.

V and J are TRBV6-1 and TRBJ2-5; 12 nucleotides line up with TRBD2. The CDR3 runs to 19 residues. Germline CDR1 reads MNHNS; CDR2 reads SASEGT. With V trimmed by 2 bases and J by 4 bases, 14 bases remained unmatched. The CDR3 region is CASSESLAGGLLVGETQYF. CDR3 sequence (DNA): TGTGCCAGCAGTGAATCGCTAGCGGGGGGGCTTCTGGTGGGAGAGACCCAGTACTTC.

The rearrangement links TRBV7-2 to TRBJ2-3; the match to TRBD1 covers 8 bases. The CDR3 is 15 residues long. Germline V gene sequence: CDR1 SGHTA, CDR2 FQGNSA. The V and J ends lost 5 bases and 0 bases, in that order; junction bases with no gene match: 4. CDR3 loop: CASSTHRGSTDTQYF. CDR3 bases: TGTGCCAGCAGCACCCACAGGGGGAGCACAGATACGCAGTATTTT.

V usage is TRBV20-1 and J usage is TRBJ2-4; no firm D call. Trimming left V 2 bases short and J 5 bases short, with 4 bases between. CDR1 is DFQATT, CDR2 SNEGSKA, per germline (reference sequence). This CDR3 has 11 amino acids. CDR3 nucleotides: TGCAGTGCTAGACCAGAAAACATTCAGTACTTC. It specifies CSARPENIQYF.

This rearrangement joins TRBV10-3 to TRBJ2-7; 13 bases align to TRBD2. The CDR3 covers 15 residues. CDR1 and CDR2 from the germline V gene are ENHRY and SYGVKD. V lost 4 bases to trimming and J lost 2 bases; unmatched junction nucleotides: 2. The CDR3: CAISAGLAGAYEQYV. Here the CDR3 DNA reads TGTGCCATCAGTGCCGGACTAGCGGGGGCCTACGAGCAGTACGTC.